The next 22 T cell receptor beta chains were all read from a single sample in a study of immune heterogeneity within non-small cell lung tumors. TCR beta CDR3 amplification used multiplex PCR with 32 V and 13 J primers. Via MiXCR, TCRdb re-called the multiplex PCR reads, giving one row per CDR3 protein. The sample has several thousand distinct CDR3 sequences, around 49% seen once. Bulk tumor gDNA, roughly 600 ng per sample, served as the TCR template. During surgery, several far-apart biopsies were obtained from every primary tumor. Patients with untreated, newly diagnosed non-small cell lung cancer underwent curative surgery. The material sequenced was lung tumor tissue. The receptor set was obtained from a man in his 70s with non-small cell lung cancer.

In nucleotides, the CDR3 is TGTGCCTGCCAAGGGGGGGCTGGCTATGGCTACACCTTC. Translation gives CACQGGAGYGYTF. V is TRBV30 and J is TRBJ1-2; D may be TRBD1 (6 bases). V dropped 6 bases and J dropped 4 bases, with 15 bases sitting between them. The CDR3 contains 13 residues. CDR1 is GTSNPN, CDR2 SVGIG, per germline (reference sequence).

The V and J genes are TRBV27 and TRBJ2-2; the match to TRBD1 covers 9 bases. Germline values: CDR1 MNHEY, CDR2 SMNVEV (reference sequence). The V and J ends lost 2 bases and 1 base, in that order; junction bases with no gene match: 2. The CDR3 totals 16 residues. CDR3 DNA sequence: TGTGCCAGCAGTTTACCGGGACAGGGGAACACCGGGGAGCTGTTTTTT. Translation: CASSLPGQGNTGELFF.

The chain uses TRBV20-1 and TRBJ2-2, with 15 positions matching TRBD2. The V gene end was trimmed by 1 base and the J gene end by 4 bases; junction bases not matched to a gene: 7. Germline-derived CDR1 and CDR2 are DFQATT and SNEGSKA (reference sequence). CDR3 length equals 18 residues. The CDR3 bases are TGCAGTGCTAGAGGCGGACTAGCGGGAGGGCCGGGCACCGGGGAGCTGTTTTTT. This gives the protein CSARGGLAGGPGTGELFF.

This clonotype was seen a few times. The chain couples TRBV15 to TRBJ2-5; D gene uncertain. The ends were cut back, 0 bases at V and 2 bases at J, with 10 bases in the middle. There are 15 residues in the CDR3. Germline V gene sequence: CDR1 LNHNV, CDR2 YYDKDF (reference sequence). The CDR3 DNA is TGTGCCACCAGCAGAGATTTGGCGGTACAAGAGACCCAGTACTTC. This gives the protein CATSRDLAVQETQYF.

This clonotype was recorded a few times. The chain joins TRBV10-3 to TRBJ2-7, with D tentatively TRBD2 (5 bases). The CDR3 length is 15 residues. Germline assignment: CDR1 ENHRY and CDR2 SYGVKD. V lost 6 bases to trimming and J lost 4 bases, with 19 bases between them. CDR3 protein: CAIRDSGGSNYEQYF. CDR3 nucleotides: TGTGCCATCAGGGACTCAGGTGGGAGTAATTACGAGCAGTACTTC.

This clonotype occurred a few times. The V and J genes are TRBV11-1 and TRBJ1-1; 8 bases are shared with TRBD1. V shed 5 bases, J shed 7 bases, and the junction held 6 bases outside the gene matches. Germline assignment: CDR1 SGHAT and CDR2 FQDESV (reference sequence). CDR3 size: 13 residues. The DNA of the CDR3 is TGTGCCAGCAGCCTCGGACAGGGAGTTGAAGCTTTCTTT. Translation gives CASSLGQGVEAFF.

V gene TRBV7-3 combines with J gene TRBJ2-3; D is unresolved. There are 13 residues in the CDR3. The V end was cut by 5 bases, the J end by 5 bases, with 11 bases between. The germline gives CDR1 SGHTA, CDR2 FQGTGA. The CDR3 sequence: CASSPQRGDTQYF. The CDR3 DNA sequence: TGTGCCAGCAGCCCCCAAAGAGGAGATACGCAGTATTTT.

This clonotype is labeled large. The gene calls are TRBV28 and TRBJ1-6, with D unresolved. CDR3 size: 12 residues. In germline, CDR1 is MDHEN, CDR2 SYDVKM. The V end was cut by 8 bases, the J end by 10 bases, with 12 bases between. The CDR3 protein is CASSATKSPLHF. The DNA for the CDR3 is TGTGCCAGCTCGGCAACGAAGTCACCCCTCCACTTT. The full variable domain, rest sourced from reference TRBV28 and TRBJ1-6, is DVKVTQSSRYLVKRTGEKVFLECVQDMDHENMFWYRQDPGLGLRLIYFSYDVKMKEKGDIPEGYSVSREKKERFSLILESASTNQTSMYLCASSATKSPLHFGNGTRLTVT.

The V gene is TRBV13, the J gene TRBJ2-4, with D perhaps TRBD2 (7 bases). The V end lost 2 bases, the J end lost 0 bases, and 20 bases lay between the germline ends. Germline values: CDR1 PRHDT, CDR2 FYEKMQ (reference sequence). The CDR3 loop spans 19 amino acids. Here the CDR3 reads CASSLMGVGGRVAKNIQYF. CDR3 nucleotide sequence: TGTGCCAGCAGCTTAATGGGGGTCGGGGGGCGCGTAGCCAAAAACATTCAGTACTTC. Full variable domain (rest looked up from reference TRBV13 and TRBJ2-4): AAGVIQSPRHLIKEKRETATLKCYPIPRHDTVYWYQQGPGQDPQFLISFYEKMQSDKGSIPDRFSAQQFSDYHSELNMSSLELGDSALYFCASSLMGVGGRVAKNIQYFGAGTRLSVL.

This clonotype was seen more than once but under ten times. This chain links TRBV27 with TRBJ2-7, with a possible D match to TRBD2 (5 bases). There are 15 residues in the CDR3. The V and J ends lost 8 bases and 6 bases respectively, with 23 bases between them. CDR1 is MNHEY, CDR2 SMNVEV, per germline (reference sequence). CDR3 amino acids: CASQTLLGGASEQYF. CDR3 coding DNA: TGTGCCAGCCAAACCTTACTAGGAGGAGCATCCGAGCAGTACTTC.

The chain links TRBV20-1 to TRBJ1-5; D might be TRBD1 (5 bases). Germline V lookup: CDR1 DFQATT, CDR2 SNEGSKA (reference sequence). The V gene lost 3 bases and the J gene lost 7 bases, with 13 bases spanning the gap. The CDR3 sequence is 13 residues long. The CDR3 spells CSASGQGNQPQHF. The CDR3 DNA sequence: TGCAGTGCTAGTGGGCAGGGAAACCAGCCCCAGCATTTT.

V gene TRBV6-1 combines with J gene TRBJ1-1; a weak D match, TRBD1 (5 bases). The CDR3 has 13 amino acids. V was clipped by 7 bases and J by 4 bases, with 13 bases between them. The germline CDR1 and CDR2 sequences are MNHNS and SASEGT. The CDR3 loop reads CASMGQGSTEAFF. For the CDR3, the DNA is TGTGCCAGCATGGGTCAGGGTTCCACTGAAGCTTTCTTT.

The chain links TRBV27 to TRBJ2-4; D gene unclear. The germline gives CDR1 MNHEY, CDR2 SMNVEV (reference sequence). Deletions cut 1 base from V and 6 bases from J, with 10 bases between. The CDR3 extends over 14 amino acids. In DNA, the CDR3 is TGTGCCAGCAGTTTATTGGGCAACAGAAACATTCAGTACTTC. Translated: CASSLLGNRNIQYF.

V is TRBV27 and J is TRBJ2-7; no definite D call. Germline V gene data show CDR1 as MNHEY and CDR2 as SMNVEV (reference sequence). The CDR3 is 10 amino acids. The germline V and J ends were trimmed by 3 bases and 9 bases, with 6 bases remaining between them. DNA for the CDR3: TGTGCCAGCAGTTTGGGTAGGCAGTACTTC. Its protein product is CASSLGRQYF.

This sequence joins TRBV7-2 and TRBJ2-3; D is undetermined. V was trimmed by 3 bases and J by 1 base, leaving 8 bases between them. CDR1 is SGHTA, CDR2 FQGNSA, per germline. This CDR3 comprises 14 residues. The DNA of the CDR3 is TGTGCCAGCAGCTTCCGGGTGGGCACAGATACGCAGTATTTT. Translating it yields CASSFRVGTDTQYF.

The chain carries TRBV2 and TRBJ1-5; a possible D gene is TRBD1 (5 bases). Germline-derived CDR1 and CDR2 are SNHLY and FYNNEI. The CDR3 extends over 14 amino acids. Trimming removed 5 bases from V and 9 bases from J, with 17 bases in between. The CDR3 bases are TGTGCCAGCAGTTCCTCCTCCGGGGGGTGGCCCCAGCATTTT. Amino acids: CASSSSSGGWPQHF.

The chain carries TRBV12-5 and TRBJ1-1; no clear D gene. The V gene lost 3 bases and the J gene lost 2 bases, with 4 bases spanning the gap. The CDR3 runs to 12 residues. Germline-derived CDR1 and CDR2 are LGHNT and FRNRAP. The CDR3 region has the DNA TGTGCTAGTGGTTTTTCCAACACTGAAGCTTTCTTT. It translates to CASGFSNTEAFF.

A word on this clonotype: Sequence at one end of the junction differs from germline and may be a read error. The gene calls are TRBV3-1 and TRBJ1-2; D is possibly TRBD1 (5 bases). Per the germline V gene, CDR1 is LGHDT and CDR2 is YNNKEL (reference sequence). The CDR3 is 13 amino acids. The CDR3, as DNA: TGTGCCAGCAGCCAAGATGGGACCGCCCCCGTACTATTC. Translation: CASSQDGTAPVLF.

The rearrangement joins TRBV27 to TRBJ2-3; 9 bases agree with TRBD2. The junction had 10 bases not matched to a gene; V was cut back by 5 bases and J by 4 bases. The CDR3 has 16 amino acids. The germline CDR1 and CDR2 sequences are MNHEY and SMNVEV (reference sequence). CDR3 coding DNA: TGTGCCAGCAGTCGGGCGGGAGGGCCGCTACCAGATACGCAGTATTTT. Encoded protein: CASSRAGGPLPDTQYF.

This clonotype was counted between two and nine times. V gene TRBV11-2 combines with J gene TRBJ2-7, with unresolved D. Trimming shortened V by 4 bases and J by 0 bases, and 13 bases separated the two germline ends. The CDR3 totals 15 residues. The V gene's germline CDR1 is SGHAT and CDR2 FQNNGV. The CDR3 protein is CASSSSPRSSYEQYF. The CDR3, as DNA: TGTGCCAGCAGCTCGAGTCCCAGAAGCTCCTACGAGCAGTACTTC.

The rearrangement uses TRBV6-2 or TRBV6-3 and TRBJ2-7; 12 positions match TRBD1. The CDR3 covers 17 residues. Germline CDR1 MNHEY, CDR2 SVGEGT. With V trimmed by 3 bases and J by 9 bases, 15 bases remained unmatched. CDR3 sequence reads: CASSYSGTGGGSTRQYF. The CDR3, as DNA: TGTGCCAGCAGTTATTCCGGGACAGGGGGCGGTTCTACGAGGCAGTACTTC.

The count of this clonotype is one. This sequence may be a read error, since a much larger clone differs from it by one base. The chain joins TRBV6-2 or TRBV6-3 to TRBJ2-1; a weak D match, TRBD2 (6 bases). This CDR3 is built from 15 residues. Germline V gives CDR1 MNHEY, CDR2 SVGEGT. V shed 5 bases and J shed 8 bases, with 19 bases lying between them. In DNA form, the CDR3 reads TGTGCCAGCAGTGACACTAGCCGGACGAGCGATGAGCAGTTCTTC. Translation: CASSDTSRTSDEQFF.